The 3 T cell receptor beta chains in this list originate from one sample, sequenced in a study of beta chain features in type 1 diabetes. Findings and limits, study-wide: Shortening that was moderate but significant affected the TCRB CDR3s of Type 1 diabetes patients in all four CD4+ subsets.

For these TCRs, the target antigens are not known. The authors reverse transcribed all of the isolated RNA, so sequencing captured expressed TCRB transcripts. Profiling relied on immunoSEQ multiplex PCR, and the TCRdb table lists in-frame clones only, not all of them. The sample lists hundreds of thousands of clones; 11% to 15% were seen once. Source material: naive CD4+ T cells from blood. These receptors were obtained from a man aged 18 to 29 with type 1 diabetes.

This chain joins TRBV14 and TRBJ1-1, with D possibly matching TRBD1 (5 bases). Trimming removed 3 bases at V and 6 bases at J, with 11 bases between. There are 13 residues in the CDR3. Germline CDR1 reads SGHDN; CDR2 reads FVKESK. CDR3 loop: CASSHDRDPEAFF. The CDR3 bases are TGTGCCAGCAGCCACGACAGAGACCCTGAAGCTTTCTTT.

The genes are TRBV4-1 and TRBJ2-2, with 7 bases identical to TRBD1. The germline V gene has CDR1 MGHRA and CDR2 YSYEKL. Trimming cost V 0 bases and J 6 bases; bases outside gene matches: 16. The CDR3 loop spans 19 amino acids. In nucleotides, the CDR3 is TGCGCCAGCAGCCAAGATTCGGTGGACAGGTTCGGCGCGTCCGGGGAGCTGTTTTTT. This encodes CASSQDSVDRFGASGELFF.

The V call is TRBV2, the J call TRBJ1-4; no definite D call. The CDR3 is made up of 12 amino acids. V was cut by 4 bases and J by 8 bases, with 8 bases left in between. Germline lookup yields CDR1 SNHLY and CDR2 FYNNEI. CDR3 bases: TGTGCCAGCAGTGGAGGGAGGGAAAAACTGTTTTTT. Amino acid sequence: CASSGGREKLFF.